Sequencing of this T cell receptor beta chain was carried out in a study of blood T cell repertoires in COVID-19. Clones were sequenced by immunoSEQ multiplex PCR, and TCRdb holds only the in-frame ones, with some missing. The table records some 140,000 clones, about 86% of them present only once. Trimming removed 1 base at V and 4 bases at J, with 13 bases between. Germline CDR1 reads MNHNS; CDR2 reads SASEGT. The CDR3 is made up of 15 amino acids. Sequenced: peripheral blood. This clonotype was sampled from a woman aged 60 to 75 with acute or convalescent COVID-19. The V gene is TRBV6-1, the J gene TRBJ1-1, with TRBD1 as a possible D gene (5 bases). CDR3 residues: CASSEGWGGVTEAFF. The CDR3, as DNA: TGTGCCAGCAGTGAAGGTTGGGGAGGGGTCACTGAAGCTTTCTTT.